This TCR beta chain comes out of a study of shared clonotypes between healthy human individuals. Overall study: Researchers assigned three CD4 naive, three CD4 memory, two CD8 naive and one CD8 memory plate to each donor.

Sequencing was at deep level. Libraries were prepared by immunoSEQ multiplex PCR; TCRdb keeps only in-frame clonotypes and omits some of them. This sample yields approximately 2.5 million clones, of which roughly nine tenths are seen a single time; around 0.15% belongs to the top ten. Regarding this clone: What it binds is unknown.

Regarding the study as a whole: Non-shared clonotypes had lower generation probabilities than clonotypes shared by all four sorted-subset donors. What naive subsets generally showed was a larger estimated richness than memory subsets showed.

CDR1 is SGHRS and CDR2 is YFSETQ in the germline V gene. The V end lost 0 bases, the J end lost 4 bases, and 11 bases lay between the germline ends. This CDR3 comprises 14 residues. The specimen was naive CD4+ T cells sorted from blood. Subset described: CD45RA+ positively selected. The clonotype comes from a man aged 18-30 years in good health. This rearrangement joins TRBV5-1 to TRBJ2-7; D gene unclear. CDR3 region: CASSLESPRYEQYF. DNA of the CDR3: TGCGCCAGCAGCTTGGAGTCACCGAGATACGAGCAGTACTTC.